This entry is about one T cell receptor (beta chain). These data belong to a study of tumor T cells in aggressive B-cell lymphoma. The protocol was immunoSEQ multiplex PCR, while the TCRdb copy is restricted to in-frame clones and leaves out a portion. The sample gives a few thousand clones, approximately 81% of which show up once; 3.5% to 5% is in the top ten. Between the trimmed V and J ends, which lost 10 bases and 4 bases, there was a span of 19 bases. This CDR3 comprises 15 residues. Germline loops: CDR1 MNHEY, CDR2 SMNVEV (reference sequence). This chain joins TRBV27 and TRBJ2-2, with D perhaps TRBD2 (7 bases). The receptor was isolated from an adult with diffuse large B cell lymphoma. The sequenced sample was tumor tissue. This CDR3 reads CATIRGGVSTGELFF. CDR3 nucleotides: TGTGCCACCATTAGGGGGGGCGTGAGCACCGGGGAGCTGTTTTTT.